A single sample gave rise to the 15 T cell receptor beta chains below, sequenced in a study of shared clonotypes between healthy human individuals. Sequencing was performed with immunoSEQ multiplex PCR; in TCRdb, only in-frame clones are kept and a portion is missing. The sample consists of 2.3 million or so clones, 85% to 95% of them appearing once. The sample consisted of naive CD4+ T cells from PBMCs. The subset was: CD45RA+ positively selected. The receptors originated from a man between 18 and 35 years old in good health. Some clones in this sample may be carry-over from other donors' samples.

This clone was seen more than once but under ten times. The chain carries TRBV10-1 and TRBJ2-4; D is ambiguous. The CDR3 totals 14 residues. V gave up 5 bases and J gave up 0 bases, with 8 bases separating them. Germline assignment: CDR1 WNHNN and CDR2 SYGVQD (reference sequence). The CDR3 DNA reads TGCGCCAGCAGTCTGGGAACAGCCAAAAACATTCAGTACTTC. It encodes CASSLGTAKNIQYF.

The gene calls are TRBV6-6 and TRBJ2-7, with unresolved D. Germline V lookup: CDR1 MNHNY, CDR2 SVGAGI (reference sequence). The length of the CDR3 is 12 residues. V was shortened by 6 bases and J by 6 bases, with 12 bases between the two germline ends. Here the CDR3 DNA reads TGTGCCAGCAGACTAAGGTTTTCCGAGCAGTACTTC. This translates into CASRLRFSEQYF.

This chain links TRBV28 with TRBJ2-5, with D possibly matching TRBD2 (5 bases). Trimming pared 5 bases from V and 2 bases from J, leaving 9 bases between. Germline lookup yields CDR1 MDHEN and CDR2 SYDVKM. This CDR3 is 13 amino acids long. The CDR3 reads CASSPRLQETQYF. CDR3 sequence (DNA): TGTGCCAGCAGTCCACGACTACAAGAGACCCAGTACTTC. The complete variable domain, with remaining parts taken from reference TRBV28 and TRBJ2-5, reads DVKVTQSSRYLVKRTGEKVFLECVQDMDHENMFWYRQDPGLGLRLIYFSYDVKMKEKGDIPEGYSVSREKKERFSLILESASTNQTSMYLCASSPRLQETQYFGPGTRLLVL.

The count of this clone is one. The chain recombines TRBV9 with TRBJ2-5; 11 bases align to TRBD2. Germline V CDR1 and CDR2: SGDLS, YYNGEE. Trimming cost V 4 bases and J 2 bases; bases outside gene matches: 10. This CDR3 is built from 17 residues. Written as DNA, the CDR3 is TGTGCCAGCAGCCCCCCCGGGAGACTAGCGGGACAAGAGACCCAGTACTTC. It codes for CASSPPGRLAGQETQYF.

V usage is TRBV5-4 and J usage is TRBJ2-7; unclear D gene. The germline V gene encodes CDR1 SGHNT and CDR2 YYREEE (reference sequence). V was shortened by 5 bases and J by 4 bases, with 10 bases between the two germline ends. This CDR3 has 12 amino acids. The CDR3 DNA is TGTGCCAGCAGTGGTGGCGGATACGAGCAGTACTTC. It codes for CASSGGGYEQYF.

V usage is TRBV7-9 and J usage is TRBJ1-1; D unclear. With 3 bases removed from V and 4 bases from J, the gap between germline ends came to 12 bases. Germline V gene sequence: CDR1 SEHNR, CDR2 FQNEAQ (reference sequence). CDR3 length: 14 amino acids. In DNA form, the CDR3 reads TGTGCCAGCAGCTTCAAGGGTTCGGGCACTGAAGCTTTCTTT. Its protein is CASSFKGSGTEAFF.

Concerning this clone: Distinct nucleotide sequences in the sample also encode this CDR3. The rearrangement links TRBV28 to TRBJ1-5; possibly TRBD1 for D (6 bases). Trimming removed 4 bases from V and 4 bases from J, with 14 bases in between. This CDR3 region has 15 residues. The germline V gene has CDR1 MDHEN and CDR2 SYDVKM. The CDR3 nucleotides are TGTGCCAGCAGTTCGCGAGGGGGGGGGAATCAGCCCCAGCATTTT. Its translation is CASSSRGGGNQPQHF.

J is TRBJ2-7 and V is TRBV7-9; 10 bases fit TRBD1. With V trimmed by 6 bases and J by 6 bases, 11 bases remained unmatched. Germline CDR1 SEHNR, CDR2 FQNEAQ (reference sequence). CDR3 length: 15 amino acids. CDR3 sequence (DNA): TGTGCCAGCAGTTGGCCGGGGAGGACAGGGGGCGAGCAGTACTTC. This gives the protein CASSWPGRTGGEQYF.

V usage is TRBV10-2 and J usage is TRBJ2-1; D possibly corresponds to TRBD2 (6 bases). With 7 bases removed from V and 8 bases from J, the gap between germline ends came to 21 bases. Germline assignment: CDR1 WSHSY and CDR2 SAAADI. The CDR3 is made up of 15 amino acids. This chain's CDR3 is CASTATSFELDEQFF. For the CDR3, the DNA is TGCGCCAGCACTGCGACTAGTTTCGAGTTGGATGAGCAGTTCTTC.

This chain connects TRBV5-4 to TRBJ1-4; a weak D match, TRBD1 (5 bases). Germline CDR1 SGHNT, CDR2 YYREEE (reference sequence). The CDR3 length is 16 residues. Trimming stripped 0 bases from V and 5 bases from J, with 14 bases between. The CDR3 protein is CASSLGPGTANEKLFF. The CDR3 DNA is TGTGCCAGCAGCTTGGGGCCCGGGACGGCAAATGAAAAACTGTTTTTT.

This rearrangement joins TRBV7-3 to TRBJ1-1, with a weak D call TRBD1 (6 bases). CDR1 is SGHTA, CDR2 FQGTGA, per germline. The CDR3 covers 19 residues. Trimming pared 5 bases from V and 0 bases from J, leaving 25 bases between. The CDR3 loop is CASSPSGGSKPGVNTEAFF. CDR3 in DNA: TGTGCCAGCAGCCCGAGCGGCGGGAGTAAGCCAGGGGTGAACACTGAAGCTTTCTTT. Full variable domain (remainder filled in from reference TRBV7-3 and TRBJ1-1): GAGVSQTPSNKVTEKGKYVELRCDPISGHTALYWYRQSLGQGPEFLIYFQGTGAADDSGLPNDRFFAVRPEGSVSTLKIQRTERGDSAVYLCASSPSGGSKPGVNTEAFFGQGTRLTVV.

J is TRBJ1-4 and V is TRBV7-9; TRBD1 agrees at 10 bases. Germline loops: CDR1 SEHNR, CDR2 FQNEAQ (reference sequence). After removal of 5 bases from V and 3 bases from J, the junction contained 15 bases not matched to a gene. The CDR3 runs to 19 residues. The CDR3 region is CASSASRWGTGEANEKLFF. In nucleotides, the CDR3 is TGTGCCAGCAGCGCATCCCGGTGGGGGACAGGGGAAGCTAATGAAAAACTGTTTTTT.

The chain carries TRBV6-4 and TRBJ1-2; D not resolved. CDR3 size: 13 residues. V lost 6 bases, J lost 2 bases, and 10 bases lay in between. Germline V lookup: CDR1 MRHNA, CDR2 SNTAGT. CDR3 bases: TGTGCCAGCAGAAGAGGTCAGAACTATGGCTACACCTTC. This gives the protein CASRRGQNYGYTF.

V usage is TRBV10-2 and J usage is TRBJ2-3; perhaps TRBD2 as D (5 bases). The V end was cut by 0 bases, the J end by 6 bases, with 13 bases between. This CDR3 has 15 residues. CDR1 WSHSY and CDR2 SAAADI come from the germline V gene. The CDR3: CASSESVGAKDTQYF. The CDR3, as DNA: TGCGCCAGCAGTGAGTCAGTGGGAGCGAAGGATACGCAGTATTTT.

The rearrangement uses TRBV5-5 and TRBJ1-3; D remains unclear. This CDR3 has 16 residues. V gave up 3 bases and J gave up 0 bases, with 13 bases separating them. Germline-derived CDR1 and CDR2 are SGHKS and YYEKEE (reference sequence). The CDR3 protein is CASSSGWRNSGNTIYF. Here the CDR3 DNA reads TGTGCCAGCAGCTCTGGCTGGAGGAACTCTGGAAACACCATATATTTT. The whole variable domain, remainder taken from reference TRBV5-5 and TRBJ1-3, is DAGVTQSPTHLIKTRGQQVTLRCSPISGHKSVSWYQQVLGQGPQFIFQYYEKEERGRGNFPDRFSARQFPNYSSELNVNALLLGDSALYLCASSSGWRNSGNTIYFGEGSWLTVV.